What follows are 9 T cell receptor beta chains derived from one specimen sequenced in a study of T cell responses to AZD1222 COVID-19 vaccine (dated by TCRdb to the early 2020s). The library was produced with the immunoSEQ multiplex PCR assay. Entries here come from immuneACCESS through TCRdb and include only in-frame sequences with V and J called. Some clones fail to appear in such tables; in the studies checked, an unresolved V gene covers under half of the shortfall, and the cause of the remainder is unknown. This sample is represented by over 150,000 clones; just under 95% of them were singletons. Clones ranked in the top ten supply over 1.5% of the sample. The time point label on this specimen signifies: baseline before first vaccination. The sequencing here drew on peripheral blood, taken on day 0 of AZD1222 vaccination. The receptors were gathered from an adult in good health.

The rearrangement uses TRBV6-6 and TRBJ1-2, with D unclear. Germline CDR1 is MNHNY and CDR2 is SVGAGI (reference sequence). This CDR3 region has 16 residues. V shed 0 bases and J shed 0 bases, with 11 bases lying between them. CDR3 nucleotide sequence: TGTGCCAGCAGTTACTCCGGGCAGACCTCTAACTATGGCTACACCTTC. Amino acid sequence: CASSYSGQTSNYGYTF.

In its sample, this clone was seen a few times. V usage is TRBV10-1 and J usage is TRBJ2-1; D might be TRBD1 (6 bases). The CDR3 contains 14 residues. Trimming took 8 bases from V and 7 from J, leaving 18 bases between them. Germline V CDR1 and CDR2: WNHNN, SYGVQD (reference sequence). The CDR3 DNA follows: TGCGCCAGCTCCCTAGAAGCAAGGGGGAATGAGCAGTTCTTC. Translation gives CASSLEARGNEQFF.

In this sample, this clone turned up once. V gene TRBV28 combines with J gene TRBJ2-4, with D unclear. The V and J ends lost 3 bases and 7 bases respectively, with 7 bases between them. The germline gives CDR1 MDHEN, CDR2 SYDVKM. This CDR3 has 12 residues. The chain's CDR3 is CASSLKRNIQYF. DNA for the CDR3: TGTGCCAGCAGTTTGAAGAGGAACATTCAGTACTTC.

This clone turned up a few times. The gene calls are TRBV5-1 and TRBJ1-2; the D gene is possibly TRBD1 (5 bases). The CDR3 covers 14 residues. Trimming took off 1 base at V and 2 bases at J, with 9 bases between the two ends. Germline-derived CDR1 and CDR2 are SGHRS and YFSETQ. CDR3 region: CASSLIPGNYGYTF. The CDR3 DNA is TGCGCCAGCAGCTTGATCCCAGGGAACTATGGCTACACCTTC.

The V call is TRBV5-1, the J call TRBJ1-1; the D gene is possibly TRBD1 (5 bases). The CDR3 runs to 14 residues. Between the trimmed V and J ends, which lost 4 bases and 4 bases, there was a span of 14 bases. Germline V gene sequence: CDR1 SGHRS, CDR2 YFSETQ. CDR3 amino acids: CASSPQGSVTEAFF. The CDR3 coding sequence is TGCGCCAGCAGCCCCCAGGGATCGGTCACTGAAGCTTTCTTT.

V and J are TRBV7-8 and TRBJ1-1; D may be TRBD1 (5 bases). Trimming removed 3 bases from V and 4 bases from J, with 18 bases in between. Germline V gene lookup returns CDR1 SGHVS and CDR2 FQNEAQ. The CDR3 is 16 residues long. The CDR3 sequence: CASSLGRGLLGTEAFF. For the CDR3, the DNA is TGTGCCAGCAGCTTGGGCCGGGGACTCTTAGGCACTGAAGCTTTCTTT.

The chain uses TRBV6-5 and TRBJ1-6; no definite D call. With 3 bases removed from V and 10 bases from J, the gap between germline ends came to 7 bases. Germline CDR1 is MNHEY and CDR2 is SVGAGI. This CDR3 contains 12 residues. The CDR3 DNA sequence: TGTGCCAGCAGTTATCTCGAATCACCCCTCCACTTT. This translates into CASSYLESPLHF.

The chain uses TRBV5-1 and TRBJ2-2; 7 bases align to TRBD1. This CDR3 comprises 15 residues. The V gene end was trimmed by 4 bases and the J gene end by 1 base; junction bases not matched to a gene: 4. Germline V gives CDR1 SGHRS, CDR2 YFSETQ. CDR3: CASSPWTGNTGELFF. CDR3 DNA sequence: TGCGCCAGCAGCCCCTGGACAGGGAACACCGGGGAGCTGTTTTTT.

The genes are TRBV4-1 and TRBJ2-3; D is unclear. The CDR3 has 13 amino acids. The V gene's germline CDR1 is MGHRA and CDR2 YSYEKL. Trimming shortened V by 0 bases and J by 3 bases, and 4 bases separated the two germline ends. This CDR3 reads CASSQERTDTQYF. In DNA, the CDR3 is TGCGCCAGCAGCCAAGAAAGAACAGATACGCAGTATTTT.